The 20 T cell receptor beta chains presented below share a single source sample, sequenced in a study of OX40 agonist ivuxolimab in advanced cancers. Sequenced by immunoSEQ multiplex PCR; TCRdb stores in-frame clones only, minus some. The repertoire consists of about 21,000 clones, with 83% occurring once and the leading ten covering approximately 10%. The material sequenced was CD4+ or CD8+ T cells sorted from blood, taken in a trial of the OX40 agonist ivuxolimab. The receptors originated from an adult with an advanced solid tumor such as melanoma, head and neck, liver or kidney cancer.

V and J are TRBV7-9 and TRBJ2-1; D uncertain. The CDR3 sequence is 12 residues long. V lost 7 bases and J 6 bases, leaving 10 bases between the germline ends. Germline V CDR1 and CDR2: SEHNR, FQNEAQ (reference sequence). The CDR3 spells CASTPGSNEQFF. DNA for the CDR3: TGTGCCAGCACGCCCGGGTCCAATGAGCAGTTCTTC.

This clone came up once. This chain uses TRBV28 with TRBJ2-7, with D uncertain. Trimming shortened V by 5 bases and J by 6 bases, and 8 bases separated the two germline ends. This CDR3 contains 11 residues. Germline values: CDR1 MDHEN, CDR2 SYDVKM. DNA for the CDR3: TGTGCCAGCAGTCACGCAGGCGAGCAGTACTTC. This gives the protein CASSHAGEQYF.

This chain joins TRBV7-9 and TRBJ2-2, with TRBD1 matching 12 bases. The germline V gene has CDR1 SEHNR and CDR2 FQNEAQ (reference sequence). The CDR3 has 16 residues. Trimming took 6 bases from V and 4 from J; bases not matched to a gene: 6. CDR3 DNA sequence: TGTGCCAGCAGTCACGGGACAGGGGGCTTCACCGGGGAGCTGTTTTTT. Residues: CASSHGTGGFTGELFF.

The chain carries TRBV7-3 and TRBJ2-1; possibly TRBD1 or TRBD2 for D (7 bases each). V dropped 2 bases and J dropped 6 bases, with 29 bases sitting between them. Germline lookup yields CDR1 SGHTA and CDR2 FQGTGA. The CDR3 runs 20 residues. The CDR3 DNA follows: TGTGCCAGCAGCTTATCGGGACAGTTGACGGGACTAACAAAGCGCAATGAGCAGTTCTTC. This translates into CASSLSGQLTGLTKRNEQFF.

V gene TRBV7-9 combines with J gene TRBJ1-1; D not certain. This CDR3 is 14 amino acids long. In germline, CDR1 is SEHNR, CDR2 FQNEAQ (reference sequence). V was trimmed by 3 bases and J by 1 base, leaving 9 bases between them. The CDR3 DNA is TGTGCCAGCAGCTTCGACAAGAGGAACACTGAAGCTTTCTTT. Its translation is CASSFDKRNTEAFF.

The chain recombines TRBV6-5 with TRBJ2-7; D might be TRBD1 or TRBD2, each matching 6 bases. Trimming pared 2 bases from V and 3 bases from J, leaving 8 bases between. Looked up from germline, CDR1 is MNHEY and CDR2 is SVGAGI. The length of the CDR3 is 13 residues. The CDR3 sequence is CASSYGGLYEQYF. CDR3 in DNA: TGTGCCAGCAGTTACGGGGGGCTCTACGAGCAGTACTTC.

The chain has TRBV18 and TRBJ2-7; the D is unclear. Germline assignment: CDR1 KGHSH and CDR2 LQKENI. The CDR3 runs 12 residues. The V and J ends lost 3 bases and 5 bases respectively, with 8 bases between them. CDR3 residues: CASSPGNNEQYF. As DNA, the CDR3 is TGTGCCAGCTCACCGGGGAATAACGAGCAGTACTTC.

The chain combines TRBV7-9 with TRBJ2-2, with D unresolved. CDR1 and CDR2 from the germline V gene are SEHNR and FQNEAQ (reference sequence). The length of the CDR3 is 14 residues. The V end lost 5 bases, the J end lost 0 bases, and 7 bases lay between the germline ends. The CDR3 region is CASSRQTNTGELFF. In nucleotides, the CDR3 is TGTGCCAGCAGCAGGCAGACGAACACCGGGGAGCTGTTTTTT.

The rearrangement joins TRBV25-1 to TRBJ2-7; D uncertain. In germline, CDR1 is MGHDK, CDR2 SYGVNS. Trimming took 4 bases from V and 6 from J, leaving 16 bases between them. The CDR3 spans 14 residues. The DNA of the CDR3 is TGTGCCAGCAGTGTATCTGACGTATCCGGCGAGCAGTACTTC. It encodes CASSVSDVSGEQYF.

The chain uses TRBV27 and TRBJ1-2; TRBD1 matches at 8 bases. J lost 1 base, V lost 6 bases, and 4 bases had no gene match. This CDR3 has 14 amino acids. Germline V gives CDR1 MNHEY, CDR2 SMNVEV (reference sequence). The CDR3 reads CASRGQGHNYGYTF. In nucleotides, the CDR3 is TGTGCCAGCAGAGGACAGGGCCATAACTATGGCTACACCTTC.

This clone was detected a few times. The V gene is TRBV7-9, the J gene TRBJ1-3; D unresolved. The CDR3 has 12 amino acids. Germline V gene lookup returns CDR1 SEHNR and CDR2 FQNEAQ (reference sequence). The germline V and J ends were trimmed by 3 bases and 8 bases, with 8 bases remaining between them. CDR3 sequence reads: CASSFSGDTIYF. In nucleotides, the CDR3 is TGTGCCAGCAGCTTTTCCGGAGACACCATATATTTT.

CDR3: CASSLGPRSGNTIYF. The DNA of the CDR3 is TGTGCCAGCAGCTTGGGTCCTAGATCTGGAAACACCATATATTTT. V gene TRBV5-8 combines with J gene TRBJ1-3; D is uncertain. V was shortened by 0 bases and J by 1 base, with 8 bases between the two germline ends. The CDR3 sequence is 15 residues long. Germline CDR1 SGHTS, CDR2 YDEGEE.

The chain joins TRBV4-1 to TRBJ2-1; D gene ambiguous. The CDR3 runs 15 residues. Trimming stripped 6 bases from V and 0 bases from J, with 12 bases between. Germline CDR1 MGHRA, CDR2 YSYEKL. The CDR3 DNA reads as TGCGCCAGCAGTTACAGCGAGAGCTCCTACAATGAGCAGTTCTTC. Translated, it gives CASSYSESSYNEQFF.

The chain employs TRBV7-6 and TRBJ2-7, with 7 bases matching TRBD1. This CDR3 region has 14 residues. V shed 5 bases and J 5 bases; nucleotides not matched to a gene: 9. The germline gives CDR1 SGHVS, CDR2 FNYEAQ. The CDR3 nucleotides read TGTGCCAGCAGCGCCCGACAGGGATACCACGAGCAGTACTTC. Its protein is CASSARQGYHEQYF.

This rearrangement joins TRBV4-2 to TRBJ2-1, with no clear D. V lost 2 bases, J lost 2 bases, and 31 bases lay in between. The CDR3 totals 22 residues. Germline CDR1 LGHNA, CDR2 YNFKEQ. DNA of the CDR3: TGTGCCAGCAGCCAATCCTCGGCGGACGACGAACGACTTCCTACTCCCTACAATGAGCAGTTCTTC. Protein sequence: CASSQSSADDERLPTPYNEQFF.

This sequence joins TRBV27 and TRBJ2-1; D gene uncertain. There are 17 residues in the CDR3. The germline V and J ends were trimmed by 0 bases and 6 bases, with 18 bases remaining between them. The V gene's germline CDR1 is MNHEY and CDR2 SMNVEV (reference sequence). The CDR3 coding sequence is TGTGCCAGCAGTTTATCACCGGACGCCCCCCCCACCAATGAGCAGTTCTTC. Its protein product is CASSLSPDAPPTNEQFF.

V gene TRBV21-1 combines with J gene TRBJ1-1; the table's D call, TRBD1, was not checked against the DNA. TRBV21-1 is noted as a pseudogene. The CDR3 extends over 15 amino acids. The CDR3 DNA sequence: TGTGCCAGCAGCCCTGACAGGGACGAACGCACTGAAGCTTTCTTT. As protein: CASSPDRDERTEAFF.

The J gene is TRBJ2-1, the V gene TRBV13, with D perhaps matching TRBD1 or TRBD2 (7 bases each). V dropped 5 bases and J dropped 6 bases, with 17 bases sitting between them. CDR3 length: 15 amino acids. Looked up from germline, CDR1 is PRHDT and CDR2 is FYEKMQ (reference sequence). CDR3 DNA: TGTGCCAGCAGCAGCCGGGGGGCAGGGGGCAATGAGCAGTTCTTC. This translates into CASSSRGAGGNEQFF.

As concerns this clone: The sample contains more than one DNA sequence encoding this CDR3. The rearrangement joins TRBV2 to TRBJ2-2; maybe TRBD1 (5 bases). Germline V gene data show CDR1 as SNHLY and CDR2 as FYNNEI. Trimming stripped 6 bases from V and 4 bases from J, with 21 bases between. CDR3 length: 17 amino acids. For the CDR3, the DNA is TGTGCCAGCAGCGTAGGTATAGGGGATACCCTCACCGGGGAGCTGTTTTTT. This translates into CASSVGIGDTLTGELFF.

This rearrangement joins TRBV7-9 to TRBJ1-2; D may be TRBD1 (5 bases). From germline, CDR1 is SEHNR and CDR2 FQNEAQ (reference sequence). This CDR3 region has 14 residues. Between the trimmed V and J ends, which lost 0 bases and 4 bases, there was a span of 9 bases. The CDR3 DNA reads TGTGCCAGCAGCTTAGCAGGGGATGCCTATGGCTACACCTTC. It encodes CASSLAGDAYGYTF. Full variable domain (remainder filled in from reference TRBV7-9 and TRBJ1-2): DTGVSQNPRHKITKRGQNVTFRCDPISEHNRLYWYRQTLGQGPEFLTYFQNEAQLEKSRLLSDRFSAERPKGSFSTLEIQRTEQGDSAMYLCASSLAGDAYGYTFGSGTRLTVV.